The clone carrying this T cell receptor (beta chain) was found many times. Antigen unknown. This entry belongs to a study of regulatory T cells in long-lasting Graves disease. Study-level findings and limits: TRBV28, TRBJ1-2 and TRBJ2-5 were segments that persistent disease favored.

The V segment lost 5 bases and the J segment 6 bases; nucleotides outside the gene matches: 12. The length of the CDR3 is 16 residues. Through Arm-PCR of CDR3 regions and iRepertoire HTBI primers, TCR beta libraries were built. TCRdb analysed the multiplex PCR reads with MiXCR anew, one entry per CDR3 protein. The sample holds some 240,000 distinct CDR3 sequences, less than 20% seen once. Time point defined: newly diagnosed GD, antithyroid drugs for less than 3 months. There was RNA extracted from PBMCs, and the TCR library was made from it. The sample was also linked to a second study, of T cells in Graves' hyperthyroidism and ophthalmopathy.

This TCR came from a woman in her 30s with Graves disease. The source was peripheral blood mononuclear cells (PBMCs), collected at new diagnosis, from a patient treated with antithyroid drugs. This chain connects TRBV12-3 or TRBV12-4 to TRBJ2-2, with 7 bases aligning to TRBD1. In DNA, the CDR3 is TGTGCCAGCAGTCCCTGGACAGGAATGGGTGCCGGGGAGCTGTTTTTT. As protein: CASSPWTGMGAGELFF.